These T cell receptor beta chains were read from a single sample in a study of neoadjuvant anti-PD-1 for oral cavity cancer. TCRdb's table, derived via immunoSEQ multiplex PCR, lists solely in-frame clones and lacks some. The profile shows about 15,000 clones, 50% to 75% of them singletons. This specimen consisted of PBMCs, obtained before nivolumab (anti-PD-1) treatment. The receptors were gathered from a person between 40 and 85 years old with oral cavity squamous cell carcinoma. Each CDR3 is given with its conserved first and last residue. A D gene is named only where the DNA matches it firmly. Part of the rows lack a size; the others show once, few, many or a class for expanded clones.

CDR3aa	CDR3nt	j_gene	d_gene	abundance	v_gene
CASSLGLAGRETQYF	TGCGCCAGCAGCTTGGGTCTAGCGGGAAGGGAGACCCAGTACTTC	TRBJ2-5	TRBD2	.	TRBV5-1
CASSLETSGTSYNEQFF	TGCGCCAGCAGCCTCGAGACTAGCGGGACTTCCTACAATGAGCAGTTCTTC	TRBJ2-1	TRBD2	.	TRBV4-1
CASSKRQGDFEQYF	TGTGCCAGTAGTAAACGACAGGGAGATTTCGAGCAGTACTTC	TRBJ2-7	TRBD1	.	TRBV19
CASSKTAAVSGANVLTF	TGTGCCAGTAGTAAAACCGCTGCGGTCTCTGGGGCCAACGTCCTGACTTTC	TRBJ2-6	.	.	TRBV19
CASTEGQGRTEAFF	TGTGCCAGCACCGAGGGACAGGGGAGAACTGAAGCTTTCTTT	TRBJ1-1	TRBD1	.	TRBV6-6
CSVSGASTDTQYF	TGCAGCGTTTCGGGGGCTAGCACAGATACGCAGTATTTT	TRBJ2-3	.	.	TRBV29-1
CASSRDKNTEAFF	TGTGCCAGCAGCCGGGACAAAAACACTGAAGCTTTCTTT	TRBJ1-1	.	.	TRBV5-4
CASSPTSGSATDTQYF	TGTGCCAGCAGTCCGACTAGCGGGAGTGCGACAGATACGCAGTATTTT	TRBJ2-3	TRBD2	few	TRBV27
CASSADSRNTGELFF	TGTGCCAGCAGCGCCGACAGCAGAAACACCGGGGAGCTGTTTTTT	TRBJ2-2	.	few	TRBV7-9
CSVGNPPGHGTGELFF	TGCAGCGTTGGGAACCCACCGGGCCACGGCACCGGGGAGCTGTTTTTT	TRBJ2-2	.	.	TRBV29-1
CASSSIYEQFF	TGTGCCAGTAGTAGTATATATGAGCAGTTCTTC	TRBJ2-1	.	.	TRBV19
CSVWTGRATEAFF	TGCAGCGTTTGGACAGGGAGGGCCACTGAAGCTTTCTTT	TRBJ1-1	TRBD1	.	TRBV29-1
CASSLGGTSGRNEQFF	TGTGCCAGCAGCTTAGGTGGGACTAGCGGGAGAAATGAGCAGTTCTTC	TRBJ2-1	TRBD2	.	TRBV11-3
CASTNSGAQETQYF	TGCGCCAGCACGAATAGCGGAGCCCAAGAGACCCAGTACTTC	TRBJ2-5	.	.	TRBV5-1
CASTLSEGNQPQHF	TGTGCCAGCACCCTAAGTGAGGGGAATCAGCCCCAGCATTTT	TRBJ1-5	.	.	TRBV7-9
CASSLVGTGYTF	TGTGCCAGCAGCTTAGTCGGGACGGGCTACACCTTC	TRBJ1-2	.	once	TRBV11-2
CASSLGRAGRTLGANVLTF	TGTGCCAGCAGCTTAGGTAGGGCGGGTCGGACCCTTGGGGCCAACGTCCTGACTTTC	TRBJ2-6	.	once	TRBV11-1
CASTRGDWDTEAFF	TGTGCCAGTACCCGGGGGGATTGGGACACTGAAGCTTTCTTT	TRBJ1-1	.	.	TRBV19
CASTLSGSHGYTF	TGTGCCAGCACCCTGAGTGGATCCCATGGCTACACCTTC	TRBJ1-2	.	few	TRBV6-6
CASSLMQQSSYNEQFF	TGTGCCAGCAGCTTAATGCAGCAGAGCTCCTACAATGAGCAGTTCTTC	TRBJ2-1	.	.	TRBV11-1
CASSLRGTVNQPQHF	TGTGCCAGCAGCTTGAGGGGGACAGTCAATCAGCCCCAGCATTTT	TRBJ1-5	TRBD1	.	TRBV5-6
CASSSQISYGYTF	TGTGCCAGTTCTTCACAGATTTCCTATGGCTACACCTTC	TRBJ1-2	.	few	TRBV2
CASSYRNTEAFF	TGTGCCAGCAGTTACAGGAACACTGAAGCTTTCTTT	TRBJ1-1	.	.	TRBV6-5
CASSEGTLIGTDTQYF	TGTGCCAGCAGTGAAGGGACTCTGATCGGCACAGATACGCAGTATTTT	TRBJ2-3	.	.	TRBV6-1
CASSLVVGSGNEQFF	TGTGCCAGCAGCTTAGTGGTTGGGAGCGGCAATGAGCAGTTCTTC	TRBJ2-1	.	.	TRBV11-2
CAISESGDSYNEQFF	TGTGCCATCAGTGAGTCGGGGGACTCCTACAATGAGCAGTTCTTC	TRBJ2-1	.	once	TRBV10-3
CASSQRQVTGELFF	TGTGCCAGCTCACAACGACAGGTGACCGGGGAGCTGTTTTTT	TRBJ2-2	.	.	TRBV18
CASSGWGNYGYTF	TGTGCCAGCAGCGGATGGGGTAACTATGGCTACACCTTC	TRBJ1-2	.	.	TRBV5-6
CASSGSGRAADTQYF	TGTGCCAGCAGCGGTAGCGGGAGGGCAGCAGATACGCAGTATTTT	TRBJ2-3	TRBD2	.	TRBV11-1
CASSASQWNTEAFF	TGTGCCAGCAGCGCATCGCAGTGGAACACTGAAGCTTTCTTT	TRBJ1-1	.	.	TRBV7-2
CAISGGARTEAFF	TGTGCCATCAGTGGGGGGGCGCGGACTGAAGCTTTCTTT	TRBJ1-1	.	.	TRBV10-3
CASSYSLGGNTEAFF	TGTGCCAGCAGTTACTCATTAGGGGGGAACACTGAAGCTTTCTTT	TRBJ1-1	.	.	TRBV6-5